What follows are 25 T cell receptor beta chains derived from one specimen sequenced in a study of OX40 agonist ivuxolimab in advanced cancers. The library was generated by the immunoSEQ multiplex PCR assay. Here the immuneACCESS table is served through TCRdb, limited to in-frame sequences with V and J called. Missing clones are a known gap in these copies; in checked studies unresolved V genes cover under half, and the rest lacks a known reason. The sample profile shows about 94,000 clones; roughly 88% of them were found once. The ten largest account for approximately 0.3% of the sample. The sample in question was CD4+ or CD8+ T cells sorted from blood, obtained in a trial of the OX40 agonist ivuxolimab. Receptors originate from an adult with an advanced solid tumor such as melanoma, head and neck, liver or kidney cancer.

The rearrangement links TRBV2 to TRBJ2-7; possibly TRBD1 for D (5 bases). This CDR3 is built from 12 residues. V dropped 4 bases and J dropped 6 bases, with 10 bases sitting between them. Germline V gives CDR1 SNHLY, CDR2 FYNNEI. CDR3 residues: CASSGRQIEQYF. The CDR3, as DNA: TGTGCCAGCAGTGGCCGACAGATCGAGCAGTACTTC. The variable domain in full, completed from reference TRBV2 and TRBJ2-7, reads EPEVTQTPSHQVTQMGQEVILRCVPISNHLYFYWYRQILGQKVEFLVSFYNNEISEKSEIFDDQFSVERPDGSNFTLKIRSTKLEDSAMYFCASSGRQIEQYFGPGTRLTVT.

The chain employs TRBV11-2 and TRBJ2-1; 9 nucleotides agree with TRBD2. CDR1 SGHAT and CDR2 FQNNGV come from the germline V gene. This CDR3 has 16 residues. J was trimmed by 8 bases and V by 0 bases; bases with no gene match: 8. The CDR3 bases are TGTGCCAGCAGCTTAGATGCGGGGGGGCCAACTCATGAGCAGTTCTTC. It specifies CASSLDAGGPTHEQFF.

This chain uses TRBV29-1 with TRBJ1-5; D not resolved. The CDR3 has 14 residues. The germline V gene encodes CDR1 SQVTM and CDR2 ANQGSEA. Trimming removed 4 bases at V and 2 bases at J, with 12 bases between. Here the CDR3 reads CSVATEGGNQPQHF. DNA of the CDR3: TGCAGCGTTGCCACGGAGGGAGGCAATCAGCCCCAGCATTTT.

The CDR3 DNA reads TGTGCCAGCAGTGTATACAGGGGGGGGAACACTGAAGCTTTCTTT. Residues: CASSVYRGGNTEAFF. This rearrangement joins TRBV2 to TRBJ1-1; 8 bases agree with TRBD1. V trimming: 4 bases; J trimming: 1 base; junction bases outside the gene matches: 5. The CDR3 covers 15 residues. Germline values: CDR1 SNHLY, CDR2 FYNNEI.

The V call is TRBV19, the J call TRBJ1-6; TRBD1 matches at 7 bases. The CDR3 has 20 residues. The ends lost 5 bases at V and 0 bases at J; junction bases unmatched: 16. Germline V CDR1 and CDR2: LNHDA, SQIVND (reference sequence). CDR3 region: CASSSSARSRGSSYNSPLHF. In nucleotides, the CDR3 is TGTGCCAGTAGTTCCTCCGCCCGATCCAGGGGGAGCTCCTATAATTCACCCCTCCACTTT.

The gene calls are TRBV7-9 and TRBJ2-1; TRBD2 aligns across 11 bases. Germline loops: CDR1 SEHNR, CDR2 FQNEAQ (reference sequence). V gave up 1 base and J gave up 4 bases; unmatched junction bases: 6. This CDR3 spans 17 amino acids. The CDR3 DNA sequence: TGTGCCAGCAGCTTAGGCCTAGCGGGGGGACGGTACAATGAGCAGTTCTTC. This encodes CASSLGLAGGRYNEQFF.

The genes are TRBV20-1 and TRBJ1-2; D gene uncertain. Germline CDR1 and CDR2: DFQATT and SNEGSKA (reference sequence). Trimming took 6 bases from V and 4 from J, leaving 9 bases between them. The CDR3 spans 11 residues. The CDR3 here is CSATSPYGYTF. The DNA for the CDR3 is TGCAGTGCAACGTCCCCCTATGGCTACACCTTC.

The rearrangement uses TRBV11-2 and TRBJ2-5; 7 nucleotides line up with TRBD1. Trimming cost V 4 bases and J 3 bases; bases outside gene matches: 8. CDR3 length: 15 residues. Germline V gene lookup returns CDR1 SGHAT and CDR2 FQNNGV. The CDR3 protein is CASSSTGTVEETQYF. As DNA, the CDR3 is TGTGCCAGCAGCTCGACGGGGACAGTGGAAGAGACCCAGTACTTC. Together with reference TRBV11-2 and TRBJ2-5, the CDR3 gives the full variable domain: EAGVAQSPRYKIIEKRQSVAFWCNPISGHATLYWYQQILGQGPKLLIQFQNNGVVDDSQLPKDRFSAERLKGVDSTLKIQPAKLEDSAVYLCASSSTGTVEETQYFGPGTRLLVL.

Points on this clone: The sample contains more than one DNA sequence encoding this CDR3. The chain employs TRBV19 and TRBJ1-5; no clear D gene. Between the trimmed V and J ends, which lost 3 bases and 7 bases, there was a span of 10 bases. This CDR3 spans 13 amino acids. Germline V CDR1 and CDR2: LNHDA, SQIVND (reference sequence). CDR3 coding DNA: TGTGCCAGTAGTATCAACGGGGAACAGCCCCAGCATTTT. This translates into CASSINGEQPQHF.

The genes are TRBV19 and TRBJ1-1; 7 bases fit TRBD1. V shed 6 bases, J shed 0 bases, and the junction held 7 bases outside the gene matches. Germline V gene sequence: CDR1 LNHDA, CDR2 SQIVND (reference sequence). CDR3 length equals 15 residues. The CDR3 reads CASRPGTELNTEAFF. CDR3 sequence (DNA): TGTGCCAGTAGGCCCGGGACAGAGCTGAACACTGAAGCTTTCTTT. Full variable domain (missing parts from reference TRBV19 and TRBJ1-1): DGGITQSPKYLFRKEGQNVTLSCEQNLNHDAMYWYRQDPGQGLRLIYYSQIVNDFQKGDIAEGYSVSREKKESFPLTVTSAQKNPTAFYLCASRPGTELNTEAFFGQGTRLTVV.

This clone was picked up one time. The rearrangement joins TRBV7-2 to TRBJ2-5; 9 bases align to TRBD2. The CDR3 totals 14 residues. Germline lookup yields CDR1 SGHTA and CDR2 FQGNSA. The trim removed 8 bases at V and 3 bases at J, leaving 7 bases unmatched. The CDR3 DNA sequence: TGTGCCAGCTCGCGGGGGGGCTTTAAAGAGACCCAGTACTTC. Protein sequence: CASSRGGFKETQYF. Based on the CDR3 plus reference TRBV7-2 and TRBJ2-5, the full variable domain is GAGVSQSPSNKVTEKGKDVELRCDPISGHTALYWYRQSLGQGLEFLIYFQGNSAPDKSGLPSDRFSAERTGGSVSTLTIQRTQQEDSAVYLCASSRGGFKETQYFGPGTRLLVL.

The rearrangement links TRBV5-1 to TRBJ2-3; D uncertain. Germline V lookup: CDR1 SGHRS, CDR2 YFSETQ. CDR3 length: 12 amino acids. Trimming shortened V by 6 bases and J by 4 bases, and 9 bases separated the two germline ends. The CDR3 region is CASNSPSDTQYF. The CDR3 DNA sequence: TGCGCCAGCAATTCTCCATCAGATACGCAGTATTTT. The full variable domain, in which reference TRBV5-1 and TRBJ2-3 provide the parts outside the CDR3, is KAGVTQTPRYLIKTRGQQVTLSCSPISGHRSVSWYQQTPGQGLQFLFEYFSETQRNKGNFPGRFSGRQFSNSRSEMNVSTLELGDSALYLCASNSPSDTQYFGPGTRLTVL.

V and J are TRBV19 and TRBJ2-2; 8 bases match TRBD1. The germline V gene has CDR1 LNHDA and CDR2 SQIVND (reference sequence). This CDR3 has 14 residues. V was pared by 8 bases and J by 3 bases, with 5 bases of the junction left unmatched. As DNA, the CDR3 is TGTGCCAGTCGACAGGGGCTATACACCGGGGAGCTGTTTTTT. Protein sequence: CASRQGLYTGELFF.

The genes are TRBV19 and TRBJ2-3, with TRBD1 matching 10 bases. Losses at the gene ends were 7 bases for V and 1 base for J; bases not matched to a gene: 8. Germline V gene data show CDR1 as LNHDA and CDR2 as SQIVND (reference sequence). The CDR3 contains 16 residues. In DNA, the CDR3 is TGTGCCAGTACCCGGACAGGGGGAAAGGGCACAGATACGCAGTATTTT. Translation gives CASTRTGGKGTDTQYF.

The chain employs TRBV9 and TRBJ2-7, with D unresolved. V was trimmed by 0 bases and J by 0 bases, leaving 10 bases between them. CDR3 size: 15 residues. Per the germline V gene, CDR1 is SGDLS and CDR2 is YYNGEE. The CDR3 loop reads CASSVDFGSSYEQYF. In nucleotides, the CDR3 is TGTGCCAGCAGCGTAGACTTCGGATCCTCCTACGAGCAGTACTTC.

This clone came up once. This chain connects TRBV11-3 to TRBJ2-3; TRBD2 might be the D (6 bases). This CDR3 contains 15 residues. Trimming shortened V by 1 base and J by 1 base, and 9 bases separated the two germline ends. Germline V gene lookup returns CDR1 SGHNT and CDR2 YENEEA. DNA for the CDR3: TGTGCCAGCAGCTTAGGGAGGGCGGGCACAGATACGCAGTATTTT. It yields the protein CASSLGRAGTDTQYF.

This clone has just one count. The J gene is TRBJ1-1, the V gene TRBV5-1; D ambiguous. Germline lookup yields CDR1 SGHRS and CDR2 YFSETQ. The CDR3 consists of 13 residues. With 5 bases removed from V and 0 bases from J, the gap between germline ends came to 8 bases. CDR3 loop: CASRASLNTEAFF. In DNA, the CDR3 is TGCGCCAGCAGAGCCAGCCTGAACACTGAAGCTTTCTTT.

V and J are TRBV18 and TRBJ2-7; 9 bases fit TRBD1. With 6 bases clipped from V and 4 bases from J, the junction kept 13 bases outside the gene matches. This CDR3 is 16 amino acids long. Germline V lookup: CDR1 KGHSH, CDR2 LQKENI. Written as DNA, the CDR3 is TGTGCCAGCTCCCGGGATAGGACAGGGGCCTCTTACGAGCAGTACTTC. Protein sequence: CASSRDRTGASYEQYF.

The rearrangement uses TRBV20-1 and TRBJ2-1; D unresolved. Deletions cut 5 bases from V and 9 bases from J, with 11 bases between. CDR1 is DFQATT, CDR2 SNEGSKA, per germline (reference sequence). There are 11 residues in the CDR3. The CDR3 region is CSAEDLVEQFF. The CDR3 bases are TGCAGTGCTGAAGATCTGGTTGAGCAGTTCTTC.

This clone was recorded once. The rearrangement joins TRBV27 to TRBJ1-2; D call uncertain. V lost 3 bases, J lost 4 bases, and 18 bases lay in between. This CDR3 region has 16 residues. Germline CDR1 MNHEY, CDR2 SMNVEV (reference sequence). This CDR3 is CASSFSREGLPYGYTF. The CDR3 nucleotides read TGTGCCAGCAGTTTCTCGAGGGAAGGGTTGCCCTATGGCTACACCTTC.

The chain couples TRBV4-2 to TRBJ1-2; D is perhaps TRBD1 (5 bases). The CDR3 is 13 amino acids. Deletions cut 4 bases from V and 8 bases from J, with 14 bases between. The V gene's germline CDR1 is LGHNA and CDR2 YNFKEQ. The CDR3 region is CASSPQGDEGYTF. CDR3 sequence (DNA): TGTGCCAGCAGCCCCCAGGGTGATGAGGGCTACACCTTC.

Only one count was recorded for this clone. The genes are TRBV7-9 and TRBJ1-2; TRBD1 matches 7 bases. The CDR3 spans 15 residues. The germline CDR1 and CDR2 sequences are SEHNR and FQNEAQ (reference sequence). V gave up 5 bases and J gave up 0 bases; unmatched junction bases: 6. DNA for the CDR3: TGTGCCAGCAGCATCGGGACAGCCTCTAACTATGGCTACACCTTC. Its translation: CASSIGTASNYGYTF. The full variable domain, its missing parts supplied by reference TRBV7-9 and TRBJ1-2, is DTGVSQNPRHKITKRGQNVTFRCDPISEHNRLYWYRQTLGQGPEFLTYFQNEAQLEKSRLLSDRFSAERPKGSFSTLEIQRTEQGDSAMYLCASSIGTASNYGYTFGSGTRLTVV.

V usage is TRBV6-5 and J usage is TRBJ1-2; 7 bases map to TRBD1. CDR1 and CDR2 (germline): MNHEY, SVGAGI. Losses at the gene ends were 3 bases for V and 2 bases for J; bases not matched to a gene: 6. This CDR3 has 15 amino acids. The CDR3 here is CASSYSTQGNYGYTF. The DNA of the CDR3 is TGTGCCAGCAGTTATTCGACACAGGGGAACTATGGCTACACCTTC.

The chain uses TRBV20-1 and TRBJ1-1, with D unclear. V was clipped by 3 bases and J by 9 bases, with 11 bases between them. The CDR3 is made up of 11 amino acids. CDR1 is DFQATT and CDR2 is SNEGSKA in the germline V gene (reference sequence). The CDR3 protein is CSARMGGKAFF. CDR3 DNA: TGCAGTGCTAGGATGGGAGGGAAAGCTTTCTTT.

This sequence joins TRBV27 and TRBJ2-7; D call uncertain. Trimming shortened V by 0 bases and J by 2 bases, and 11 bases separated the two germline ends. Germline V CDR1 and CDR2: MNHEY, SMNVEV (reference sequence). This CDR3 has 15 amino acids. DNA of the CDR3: TGTGCCAGCAGTTTATCTCCGACACCCGCCTACGAGCAGTACTTC. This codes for CASSLSPTPAYEQYF.